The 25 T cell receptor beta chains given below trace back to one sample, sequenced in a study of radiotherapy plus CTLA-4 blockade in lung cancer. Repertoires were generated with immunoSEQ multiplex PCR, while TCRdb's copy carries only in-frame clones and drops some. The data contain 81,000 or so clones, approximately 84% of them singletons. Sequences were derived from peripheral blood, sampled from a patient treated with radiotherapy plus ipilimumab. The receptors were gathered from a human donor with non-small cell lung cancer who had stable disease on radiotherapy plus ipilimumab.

CDR3 nucleotides: TGCGCCAGCAGCCAAGCCCCGACCGTATTCCAAGAGACCCAGTACTTC. Translated: CASSQAPTVFQETQYF. The V gene is TRBV4-1, the J gene TRBJ2-5; D unclear. Germline-derived CDR1 and CDR2 are MGHRA and YSYEKL. CDR3 size: 16 residues. Trimming stripped 1 base from V and 1 base from J, with 13 bases between.

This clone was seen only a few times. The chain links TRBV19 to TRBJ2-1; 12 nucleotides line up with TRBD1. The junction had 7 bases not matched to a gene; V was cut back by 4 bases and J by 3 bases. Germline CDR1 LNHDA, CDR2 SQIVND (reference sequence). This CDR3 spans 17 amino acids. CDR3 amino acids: CASSKPGQGASYNEQFF. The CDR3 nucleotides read TGTGCCAGTAGTAAACCGGGACAGGGGGCCAGCTACAATGAGCAGTTCTTC.

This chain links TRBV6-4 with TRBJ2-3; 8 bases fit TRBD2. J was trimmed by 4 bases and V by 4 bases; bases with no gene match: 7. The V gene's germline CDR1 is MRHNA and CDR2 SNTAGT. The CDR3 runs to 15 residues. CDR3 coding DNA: TGTGCCAGCAGTGCTCAAGCGGGGGCCGCAGATACGCAGTATTTT. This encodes CASSAQAGAADTQYF.

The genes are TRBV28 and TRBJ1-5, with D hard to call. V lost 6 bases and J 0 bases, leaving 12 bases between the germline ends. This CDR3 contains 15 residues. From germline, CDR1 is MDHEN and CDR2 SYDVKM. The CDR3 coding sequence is TGTGCCAGCAGGGGGTTAGCGGATAGCAATCAGCCCCAGCATTTT. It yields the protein CASRGLADSNQPQHF. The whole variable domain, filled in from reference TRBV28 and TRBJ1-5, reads DVKVTQSSRYLVKRTGEKVFLECVQDMDHENMFWYRQDPGLGLRLIYFSYDVKMKEKGDIPEGYSVSREKKERFSLILESASTNQTSMYLCASRGLADSNQPQHFGDGTRLSIL.

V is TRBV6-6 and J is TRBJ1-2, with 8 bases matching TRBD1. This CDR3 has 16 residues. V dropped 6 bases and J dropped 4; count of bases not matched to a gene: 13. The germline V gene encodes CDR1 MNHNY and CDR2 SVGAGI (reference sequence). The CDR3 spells CASRKPQGASTYGYTF. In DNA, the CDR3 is TGTGCCAGCAGAAAACCCCAGGGGGCTTCAACCTATGGCTACACCTTC.

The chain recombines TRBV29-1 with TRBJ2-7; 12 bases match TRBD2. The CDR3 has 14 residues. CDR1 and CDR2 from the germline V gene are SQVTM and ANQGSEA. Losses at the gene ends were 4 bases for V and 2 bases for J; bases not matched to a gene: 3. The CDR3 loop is CSVGTSGVTYEQYF. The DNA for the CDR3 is TGCAGCGTTGGGACTAGCGGGGTGACCTACGAGCAGTACTTC.

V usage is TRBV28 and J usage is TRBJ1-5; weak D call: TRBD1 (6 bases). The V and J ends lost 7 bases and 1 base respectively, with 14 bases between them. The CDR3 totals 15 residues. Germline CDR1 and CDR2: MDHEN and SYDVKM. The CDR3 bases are TGTGCCAGCACCAAAAGGGGGGGGAGCAATCAGCCCCAGCATTTT. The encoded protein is CASTKRGGSNQPQHF.

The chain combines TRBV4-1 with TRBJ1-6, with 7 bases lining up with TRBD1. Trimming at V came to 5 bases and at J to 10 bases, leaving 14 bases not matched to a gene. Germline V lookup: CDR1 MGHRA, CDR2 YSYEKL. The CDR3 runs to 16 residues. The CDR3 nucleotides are TGCGCCAGCAGCTTCACCGACAGGGAGGTTAGATCACCCCTCCACTTT. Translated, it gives CASSFTDREVRSPLHF.

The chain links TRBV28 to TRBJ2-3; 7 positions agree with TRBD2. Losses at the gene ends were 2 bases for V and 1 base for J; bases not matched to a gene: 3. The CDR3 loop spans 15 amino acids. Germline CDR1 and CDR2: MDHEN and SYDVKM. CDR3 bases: TGTGCCAGCAGTTTAGACCGGGGGGGCACAGATACGCAGTATTTT. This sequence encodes CASSLDRGGTDTQYF.

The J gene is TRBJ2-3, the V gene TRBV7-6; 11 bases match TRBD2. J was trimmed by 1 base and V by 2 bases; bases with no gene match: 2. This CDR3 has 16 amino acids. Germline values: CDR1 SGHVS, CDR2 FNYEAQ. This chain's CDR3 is CASSLLAGGGTDTQYF. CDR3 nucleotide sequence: TGTGCCAGCAGCTTACTAGCGGGGGGCGGCACAGATACGCAGTATTTT.

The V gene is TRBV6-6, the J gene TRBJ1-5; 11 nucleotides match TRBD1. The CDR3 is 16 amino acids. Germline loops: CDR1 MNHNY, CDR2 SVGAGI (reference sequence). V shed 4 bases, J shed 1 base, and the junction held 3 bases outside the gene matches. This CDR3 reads CASSSGTGGSNQPQHF. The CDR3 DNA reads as TGTGCCAGCAGTTCCGGGACAGGGGGAAGCAATCAGCCCCAGCATTTT.

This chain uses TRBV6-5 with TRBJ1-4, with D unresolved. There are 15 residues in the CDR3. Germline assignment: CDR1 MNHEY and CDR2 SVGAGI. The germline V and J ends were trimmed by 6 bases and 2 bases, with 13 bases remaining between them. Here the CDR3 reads CASSISTGTNEKLFF. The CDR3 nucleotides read TGTGCCAGCAGCATTTCGACGGGGACTAATGAAAAACTGTTTTTT.

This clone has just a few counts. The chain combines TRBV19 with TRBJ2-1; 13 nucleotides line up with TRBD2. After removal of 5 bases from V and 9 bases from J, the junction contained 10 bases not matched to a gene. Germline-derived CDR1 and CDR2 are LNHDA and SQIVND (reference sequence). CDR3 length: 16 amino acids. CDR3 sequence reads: CASSLRTSGGSGEQFF. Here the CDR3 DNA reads TGTGCCAGTAGTTTAAGGACTAGCGGGGGTTCGGGTGAGCAGTTCTTC.

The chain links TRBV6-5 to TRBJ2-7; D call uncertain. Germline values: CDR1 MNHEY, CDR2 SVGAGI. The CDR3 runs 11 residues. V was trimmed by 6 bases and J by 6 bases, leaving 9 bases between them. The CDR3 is CASSHSGEQYF. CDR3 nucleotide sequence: TGTGCCAGCAGCCACAGTGGCGAGCAGTACTTC.

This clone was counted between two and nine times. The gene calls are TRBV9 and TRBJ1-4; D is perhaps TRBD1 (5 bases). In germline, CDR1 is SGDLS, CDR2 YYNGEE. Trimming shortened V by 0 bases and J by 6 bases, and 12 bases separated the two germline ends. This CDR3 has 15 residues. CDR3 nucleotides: TGTGCCAGCAGCGTAGATCTAGGGGCGCATGAAAAACTGTTTTTT. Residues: CASSVDLGAHEKLFF.

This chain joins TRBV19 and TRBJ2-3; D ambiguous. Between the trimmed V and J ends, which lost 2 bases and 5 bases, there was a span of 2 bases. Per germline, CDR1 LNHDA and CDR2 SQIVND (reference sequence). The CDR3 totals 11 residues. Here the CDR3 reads CASSILDTQYF. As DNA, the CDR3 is TGTGCCAGTAGTATACTAGATACGCAGTATTTT.

The DNA of the CDR3 is TGTGCCAGCACGCAGGGGGGGAACGGGGAGCTGTTTTTT. This encodes CASTQGGNGELFF. The rearrangement joins TRBV6-5 to TRBJ2-2; D might be TRBD1 or TRBD2, each matching 7 bases. The CDR3 contains 13 residues. V gave up 7 bases and J gave up 7 bases, with 13 bases separating them. CDR1 and CDR2 from the germline V gene are MNHEY and SVGAGI.

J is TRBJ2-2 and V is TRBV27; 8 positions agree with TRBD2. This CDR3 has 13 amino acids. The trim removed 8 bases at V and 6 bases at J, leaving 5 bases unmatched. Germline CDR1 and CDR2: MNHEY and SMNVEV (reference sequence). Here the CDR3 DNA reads TGTGCCAGCTCCAGCGGGGGTGCCGGGGAGCTGTTTTTT. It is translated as CASSSGGAGELFF.

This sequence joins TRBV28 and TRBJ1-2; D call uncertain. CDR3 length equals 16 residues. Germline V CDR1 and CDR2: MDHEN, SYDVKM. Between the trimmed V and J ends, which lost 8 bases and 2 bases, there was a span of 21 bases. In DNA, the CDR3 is TGTGCCAGCTATCGCCCGTGGGGAGAGGTGAACTATGGCTACACCTTC. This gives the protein CASYRPWGEVNYGYTF.

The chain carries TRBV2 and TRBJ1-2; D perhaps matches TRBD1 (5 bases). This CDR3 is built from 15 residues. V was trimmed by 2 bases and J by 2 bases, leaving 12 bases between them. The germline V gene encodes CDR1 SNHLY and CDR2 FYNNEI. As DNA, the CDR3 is TGTGCCAGCAGTGAAAGGGGACTCCTGAACTATGGCTACACCTTC. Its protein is CASSERGLLNYGYTF.

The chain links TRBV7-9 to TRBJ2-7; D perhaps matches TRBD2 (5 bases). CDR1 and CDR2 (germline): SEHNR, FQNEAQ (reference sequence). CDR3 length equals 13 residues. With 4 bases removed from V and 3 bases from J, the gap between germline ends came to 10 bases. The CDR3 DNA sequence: TGTGCCAGCAGCTCTCGGGGTTACTACGAGCAGTACTTC. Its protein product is CASSSRGYYEQYF.

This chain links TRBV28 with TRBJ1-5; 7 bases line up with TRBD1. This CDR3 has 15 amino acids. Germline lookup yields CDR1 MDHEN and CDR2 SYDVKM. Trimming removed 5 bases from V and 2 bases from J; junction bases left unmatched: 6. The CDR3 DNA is TGTGCCAGCAGTGCAGGGGGGGCCGGCAATCAGCCCCAGCATTTT. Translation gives CASSAGGAGNQPQHF.

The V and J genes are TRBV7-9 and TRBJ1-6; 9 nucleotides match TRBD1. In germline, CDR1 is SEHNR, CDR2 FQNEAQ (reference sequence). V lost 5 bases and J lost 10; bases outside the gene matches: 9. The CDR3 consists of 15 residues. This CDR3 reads CASSPQQGARSPLHF. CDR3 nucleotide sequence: TGTGCCAGCAGCCCACAACAGGGGGCAAGGTCACCCCTCCACTTT.

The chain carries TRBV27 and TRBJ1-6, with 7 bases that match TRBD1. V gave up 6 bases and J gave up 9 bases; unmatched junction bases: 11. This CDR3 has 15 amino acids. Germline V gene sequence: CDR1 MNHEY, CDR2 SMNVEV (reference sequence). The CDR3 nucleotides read TGTGCCAGCAGGCCAGAACCGGGACAGTTTTCACCCCTCCACTTT. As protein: CASRPEPGQFSPLHF.

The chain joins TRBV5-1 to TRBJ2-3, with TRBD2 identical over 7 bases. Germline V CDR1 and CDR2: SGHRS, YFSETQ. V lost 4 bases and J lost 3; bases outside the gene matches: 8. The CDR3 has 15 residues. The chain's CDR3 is CASSRSGIGTDTQYF. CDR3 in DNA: TGCGCCAGCAGCAGGAGCGGGATAGGAACAGATACGCAGTATTTT.